Listed below are T cell receptor beta chains from one sample, sequenced in a study. TCRdb reanalysed the reads using MiXCR and keeps one entry per CDR3 protein. The sample records about 3,900 distinct CDR3 sequences, approximately 10% being singletons. Material: CD4+ T cells from synovial fluid. These receptors were taken from a human donor with rheumatoid arthritis. Both conserved end residues are part of each CDR3. D genes are given only for firm matches. Clone size is shown for a subset of rows, as once, few, many or a class of expanded clone.

CDR3aa | CDR3nt | j_gene | v_gene | abundance | d_gene
CASSRGQERTYEQYF | TGTGCCAGCAGCCGTGGACAGGAGAGAACCTACGAGCAGTACTTC | TRBJ2-7 | TRBV7-2 | medium-sized | TRBD1
CASSFGDRAYEQYF | TGTGCCAGCAGTTTCGGGGACAGGGCCTACGAGCAGTACTTC | TRBJ2-7 | TRBV27 | NA | TRBD1
CASSYSTAERSLEQYF | TGTGCCAGCAGTTACTCGACAGCGGAAAGGTCTCTAGAGCAGTACTTC | TRBJ2-7 | TRBV6-2/TRBV6-3 | medium-sized | NA
CASSQDVGTGVSNYGYTF | TGCGCCAGCAGCCAAGATGTAGGGACAGGGGTCTCTAACTATGGCTACACCTTC | TRBJ1-2 | TRBV4-3 | medium-sized | TRBD1
CASSYRASYEQYF | TGTGCCAGCAGTTACAGGGCATCCTACGAGCAGTACTTC | TRBJ2-7 | TRBV7-9 | medium-sized | NA
CASSYPGLLKRNEQFF | TGTGCCAGCAGTTACCCGGGCCTATTAAAGCGGAATGAGCAGTTCTTC | TRBJ2-1 | TRBV6-2/TRBV6-3 | NA | NA
CASSTLRDRAGQPQHF | TGTGCCAGTAGTACCCTCCGGGACAGGGCTGGTCAGCCCCAGCATTTT | TRBJ1-5 | TRBV19 | medium-sized | TRBD1
CASSRAAGVEQYF | TGCGCCAGCAGCCGGGCAGCGGGGGTCGAGCAGTACTTC | TRBJ2-7 | TRBV4-3 | many | TRBD2
CASRNKAGWADTQYF | TGTGCCAGCAGAAATAAGGCAGGGTGGGCAGATACGCAGTATTTT | TRBJ2-3 | TRBV28 | many | NA
CASSYSGRANEQYF | TGTGCCAGCAGTTATAGCGGGAGGGCCAACGAGCAGTACTTC | TRBJ2-7 | TRBV28 | medium-sized | TRBD2
CASSLTRSPDTQYF | TGTGCCAGCAGCTTGACGAGGAGCCCAGATACGCAGTATTTT | TRBJ2-3 | TRBV7-9 | medium-sized | NA
CASSPYDTLAEAFF | TGCGCCAGCAGCCCCTACGACACCCTAGCTGAAGCTTTCTTT | TRBJ1-1 | TRBV5-1 | many | NA
CSAAQTSGLTGELFF | TGCAGTGCTGCCCAGACTAGCGGCCTCACCGGGGAGCTGTTTTTT | TRBJ2-2 | TRBV20-1 | medium-sized | TRBD2
CASKRPNTEAFF | TGTGCCAGTAAACGGCCGAACACTGAAGCTTTCTTT | TRBJ1-1 | TRBV19 | many | NA
CASSRFSGNSYNEQFF | TGTGCCAGCTCCCGCTTCAGCGGGAATAGCTACAATGAGCAGTTCTTC | TRBJ2-1 | TRBV18 | many | TRBD2
CASSQVTGTSNTGELFF | TGTGCCAGCAGCCAAGTAACCGGGACTAGCAACACCGGGGAGCTGTTTTTT | TRBJ2-2 | TRBV4-2 | medium-sized | TRBD2
CASTLIAVDTGELFF | TGTGCCAGCACCCTTATAGCCGTCGACACCGGGGAGCTGTTTTTT | TRBJ2-2 | TRBV6-2/TRBV6-3 | many | NA